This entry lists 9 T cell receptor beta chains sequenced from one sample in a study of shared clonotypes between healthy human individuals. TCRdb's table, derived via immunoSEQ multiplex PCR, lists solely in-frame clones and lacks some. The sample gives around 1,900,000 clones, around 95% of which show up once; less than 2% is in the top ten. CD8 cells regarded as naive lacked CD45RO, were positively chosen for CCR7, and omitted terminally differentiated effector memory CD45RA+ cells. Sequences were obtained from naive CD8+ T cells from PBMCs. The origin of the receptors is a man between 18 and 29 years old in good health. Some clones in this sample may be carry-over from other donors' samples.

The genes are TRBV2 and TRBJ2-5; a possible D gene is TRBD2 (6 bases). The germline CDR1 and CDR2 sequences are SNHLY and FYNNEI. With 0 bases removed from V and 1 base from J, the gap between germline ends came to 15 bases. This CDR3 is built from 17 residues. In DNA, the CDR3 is TGTGCCAGCAGTGAAGCGCTTTCTAGCGAGACCCAAGAGACCCAGTACTTC. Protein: CASSEALSSETQETQYF.

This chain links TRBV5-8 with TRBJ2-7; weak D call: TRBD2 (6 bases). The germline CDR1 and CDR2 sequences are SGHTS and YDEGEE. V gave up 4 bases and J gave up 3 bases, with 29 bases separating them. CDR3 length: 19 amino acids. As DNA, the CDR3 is TGTGCCAGCAGCCTCGGTTGGAGTTCGGATCCCTCCGGGGGCTACGAGCAGTACTTC. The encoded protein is CASSLGWSSDPSGGYEQYF.

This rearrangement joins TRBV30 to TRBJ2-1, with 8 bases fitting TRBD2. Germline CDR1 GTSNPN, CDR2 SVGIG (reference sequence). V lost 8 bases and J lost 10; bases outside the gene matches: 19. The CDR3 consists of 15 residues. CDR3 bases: TGTGCCGGAAGATACGGTAGCGGGAATCCCAGCGAGCAGTTCTTC. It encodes CAGRYGSGNPSEQFF. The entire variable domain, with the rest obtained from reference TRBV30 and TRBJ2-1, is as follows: SQTIHQWPATLVQPVGSPLSLECTVEGTSNPNLYWYRQAAGRGLQLLFYSVGIGQISSEVPQNLSASRPQDRQFILSSKKLLLSDSGFYLCAGRYGSGNPSEQFFGPGTRLTVL.

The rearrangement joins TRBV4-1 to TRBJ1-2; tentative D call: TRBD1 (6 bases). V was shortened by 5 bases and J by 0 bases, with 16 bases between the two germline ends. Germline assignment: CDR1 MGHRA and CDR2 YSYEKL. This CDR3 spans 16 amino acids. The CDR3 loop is CASSDLMDSTNYGYTF. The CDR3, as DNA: TGCGCCAGCAGCGACCTTATGGACAGCACTAACTATGGCTACACCTTC.

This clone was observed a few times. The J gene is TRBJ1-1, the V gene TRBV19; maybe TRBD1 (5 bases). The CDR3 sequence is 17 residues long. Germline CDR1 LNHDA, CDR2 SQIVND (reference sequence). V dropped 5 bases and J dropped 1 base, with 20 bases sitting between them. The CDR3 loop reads CASSPGPDSVQNTEAFF. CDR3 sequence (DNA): TGTGCCAGTAGTCCAGGCCCAGACAGTGTTCAGAACACTGAAGCTTTCTTT.

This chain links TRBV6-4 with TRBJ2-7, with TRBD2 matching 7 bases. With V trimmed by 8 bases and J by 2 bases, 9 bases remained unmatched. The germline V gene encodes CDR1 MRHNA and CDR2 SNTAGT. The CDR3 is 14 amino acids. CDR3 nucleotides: TGTGCCAGCGGGGACCGACTAGCCGCCTACGAGCAGTACTTC. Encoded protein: CASGDRLAAYEQYF.

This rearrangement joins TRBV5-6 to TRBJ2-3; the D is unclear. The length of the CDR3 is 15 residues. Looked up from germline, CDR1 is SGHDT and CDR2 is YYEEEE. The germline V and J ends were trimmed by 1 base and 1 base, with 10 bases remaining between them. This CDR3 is CASSLLSQGTDTQYF. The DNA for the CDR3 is TGTGCCAGCAGCTTGTTATCCCAGGGCACAGATACGCAGTATTTT.

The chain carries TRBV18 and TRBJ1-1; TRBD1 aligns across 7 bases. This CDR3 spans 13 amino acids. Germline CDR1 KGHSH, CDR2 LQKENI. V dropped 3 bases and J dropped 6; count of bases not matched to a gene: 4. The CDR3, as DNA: TGTGCCAGCTCACCCGAGGGGGCTTCTGAAGCTTTCTTT. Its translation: CASSPEGASEAFF.

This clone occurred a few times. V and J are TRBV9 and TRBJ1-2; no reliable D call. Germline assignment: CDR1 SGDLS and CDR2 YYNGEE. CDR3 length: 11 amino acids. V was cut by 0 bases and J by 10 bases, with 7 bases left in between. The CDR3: CASSVAGDYTF. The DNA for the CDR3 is TGTGCCAGCAGCGTAGCTGGGGACTACACCTTC. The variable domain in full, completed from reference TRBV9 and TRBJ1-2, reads DSGVTQTPKHLITATGQRVTLRCSPRSGDLSVYWYQQSLDQGLQFLIQYYNGEERAKGNILERFSAQQFPDLHSELNLSSLELGDSALYFCASSVAGDYTFGSGTRLTVV.